This TCR beta chain was sequenced for a study of blood T cell repertoires in COVID-19. Participants came from 20 to 25 US areas, aged roughly 18 to 89 years. Someone with COVID-19 had been met by exposed participants within 2 weeks before study entry. Trimming removed 5 bases from V and 8 bases from J, with 24 bases in between. Germline V gene sequence: CDR1 SGHNT, CDR2 YENEEA. This CDR3 has 17 amino acids. Here immunoSEQ multiplex PCR was the method, and the copy in TCRdb shows in-frame clones only, minus some. Here the sample spans some 240,000 clones, approximately 88% being singletons. The sequence came from a middle-aged woman who had been exposed to COVID-19. The specimen was PBMCs or T cells enriched from blood (not recorded which). The V call is TRBV11-3, the J call TRBJ1-4, with D hard to call. The CDR3 reads CASSGNTGPREEEKLFF. For the CDR3, the DNA is TGTGCCAGCAGCGGAAACACGGGTCCCCGGGAAGAAGAAAAACTGTTTTTT.